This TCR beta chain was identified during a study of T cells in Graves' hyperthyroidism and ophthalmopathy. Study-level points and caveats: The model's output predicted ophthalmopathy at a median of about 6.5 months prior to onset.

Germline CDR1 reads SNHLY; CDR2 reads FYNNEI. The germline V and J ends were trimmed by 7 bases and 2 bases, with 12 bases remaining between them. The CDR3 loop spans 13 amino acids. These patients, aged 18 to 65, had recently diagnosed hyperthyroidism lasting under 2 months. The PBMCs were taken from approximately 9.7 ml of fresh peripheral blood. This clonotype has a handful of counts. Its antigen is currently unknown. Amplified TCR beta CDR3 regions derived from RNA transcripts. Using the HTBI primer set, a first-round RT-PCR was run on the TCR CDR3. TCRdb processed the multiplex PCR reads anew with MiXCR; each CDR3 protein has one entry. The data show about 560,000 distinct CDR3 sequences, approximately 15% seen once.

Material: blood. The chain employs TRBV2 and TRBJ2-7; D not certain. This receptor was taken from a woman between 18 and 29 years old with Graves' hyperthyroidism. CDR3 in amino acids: CASKKEMTYEQYF. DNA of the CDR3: TGTGCCAGCAAGAAGGAGATGACCTACGAGCAGTACTTC. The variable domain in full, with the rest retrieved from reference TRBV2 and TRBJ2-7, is EPEVTQTPSHQVTQMGQEVILRCVPISNHLYFYWYRQILGQKVEFLVSFYNNEISEKSEIFDDQFSVERPDGSNFTLKIRSTKLEDSAMYFCASKKEMTYEQYFGPGTRLTVT.